This TCR beta chain is drawn from a study of T cell responses to AZD1222 COVID-19 vaccine (dated by TCRdb to 2020 to 2022). Study-wide context: A total of roughly 240 trial participants underwent TCR sequencing, of whom some 210 received two doses of AZD1222 and about 25 received two doses of the MenACWY control vaccine. Enrollment into the trials was organized by age into subgroups of 18-55, 56-69 and 70-plus years, and those subgroups contained 148, 28 and 57 TCR-sequenced participants, respectively.

The time point label, as the study defines it: about 28 days (+/-7) after the second vaccine dose. Because spike-specific TCR depth and breadth did not differ between the two schedules, AZD1222 recipients who got a second dose at roughly 4 weeks were pooled with those who got a second dose at roughly 12 weeks. The vaccinee samples were drawn from two UK trials, COV001 and COV002, one of which was a single-blind randomized controlled phase 2/3 trial testing AZD1222 (ChAdOx1 nCoV-19) in healthy adults. For TCRbeta chain sequencing, PBMC samples were collected from trial participants at day 0 and at day 28 after the second dose. Comment on this clone: Its cognate antigen has yet to be identified. One base away there is no much larger clone; base qualities are not given.

The CDR3 regions of human TCRbeta chains were subjected to immunosequencing. The study's own analysis went as follows. Repertoire TCRs were matched against a reference library of SARS-CoV-2-specific TCRs generated with the MIRA antigen-specificity platform. Breadth meant the fraction of unique TCRs that were SARS-CoV-2-associated, whereas depth meant the fraction of total T cells that were SARS-CoV-2-associated. Using the MIRA data, each spike-specific TCR was mapped to the spike region that the TCR reacts to and placed in a CD4 or CD8 class. Log10-transformed breadth and depth values were compared by one-way ANOVA with Sidak's multiple comparisons tests. TCRdb re-hosts the immuneACCESS table, in-frame sequences only. Its copies lack some clones; in the studies checked, an unresolved V gene accounts for under half of them, and the cause for the rest is not known. Clone size and V and J calls were adopted from that table, with D and trimming inferred from the DNA. The sample has 150,000 to 200,000 clones on record, roughly nine tenths of them singletons. In total, the top ten clones hold about 1.1% of the sample.

V and J are truncated by 4 bases and 3 bases respectively, leaving an intervening sequence of 16 bases. Taken from cysteine to phenylalanine, the CDR3 has 15 residues. Here the CDR3 DNA is all that survives: 45 bases in frame from base 1. Reading the germline V gene gives CDR1 SGHRS and CDR2 YFSETQ. What the work shows at the level of the full study, not this receptor alone: After two AZD1222 doses, both the breadth and the depth of spike-specific TCRs were significantly higher than at day 0 and than in MenACWY recipients. Participants were mostly white British, with more females than males. The authors suggested clonal diversity may have been underestimated. Conclusions about previously exposed vaccinees are limited because only a handful of AZD1222 recipients were SARS-CoV-2 seropositive at baseline. CD4 TCRs associated with the vaccine covered the entire spike protein, and the dominant responses were in regions 160-218 and 743-854. Because no day 14 peak-response samples were available, repertoires were characterized only after the peak T cell response. Reportedly, close to half of the unique spike-specific TCRs recognized epitopes lying outside the regions that are mutated in the B.1.351 and B.1.1.7 variants. The 56-69-year group was small, and its depth increase did not reach significance, likely because of low power.

The sequence links TRBV5-1 to TRBJ1-1, and perhaps TRBD1 as D gene, on 5 matching bases. The sequence came from an adult who received the AZD1222 COVID-19 vaccine. This specimen consisted of peripheral blood, obtained 28 days after the second AZD1222 dose. The nucleotides read TGCGCCAGCAGCCCACCCGGGGGTAGGGACACTGAAGCTTTCTTT. It translates as CASSPPGGRDTEAFF.